This T cell receptor (beta chain) was found in a study of blood T cell repertoires in COVID-19. The V gene end was trimmed by 3 bases and the J gene end by 3 bases; junction bases not matched to a gene: 4. The CDR3 covers 15 residues. The germline CDR1 and CDR2 sequences are ENHRY and SYGVKD. TCRdb's copy holds only in-frame clones and misses some; the assay was immunoSEQ multiplex PCR. The sample consists of roughly 150,000 clones, approximately 80% of them appearing once. The V gene is TRBV10-3, the J gene TRBJ1-3, with 8 bases aligning to TRBD1. The sequencing input was PBMCs or T cells enriched from blood (not recorded which). The receptor was isolated from a woman aged 50 to 60 who had recovered from COVID-19. CDR3 residues: CAISETTGVGNTIYF. Here the CDR3 DNA reads TGTGCCATCAGTGAAACGACAGGGGTTGGAAACACCATATATTTT.